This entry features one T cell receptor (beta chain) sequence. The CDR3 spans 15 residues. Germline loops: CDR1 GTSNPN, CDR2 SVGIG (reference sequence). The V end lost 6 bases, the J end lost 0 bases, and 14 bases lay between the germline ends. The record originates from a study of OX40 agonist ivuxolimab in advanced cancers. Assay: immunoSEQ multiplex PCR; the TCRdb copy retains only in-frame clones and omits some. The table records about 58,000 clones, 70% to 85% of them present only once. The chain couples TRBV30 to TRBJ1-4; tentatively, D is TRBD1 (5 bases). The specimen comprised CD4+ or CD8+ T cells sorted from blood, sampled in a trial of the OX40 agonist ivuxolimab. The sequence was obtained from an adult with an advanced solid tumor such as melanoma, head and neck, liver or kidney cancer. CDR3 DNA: TGTGCCTGTCGAACAGGAGTTGCAACTAATGAAAAACTGTTTTTT. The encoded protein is CACRTGVATNEKLFF. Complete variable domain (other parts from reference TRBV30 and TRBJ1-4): SQTIHQWPATLVQPVGSPLSLECTVEGTSNPNLYWYRQAAGRGLQLLFYSVGIGQISSEVPQNLSASRPQDRQFILSSKKLLLSDSGFYLCACRTGVATNEKLFFGSGTQLSVL.